This T cell receptor beta chain was observed in a study of CD4 T cell repertoires in COVID-19 (dated by TCRdb to about 2021). For the study in its entirety: For cross-reactivity analysis, CFSE-low cells were expanded with IL-2 for approximately eleven days, then relabeled and restimulated with spike proteins from other coronaviruses. The study characterized naturally processed CD4+ T cell responses to SARS-CoV-2 spike and nucleoprotein in COVID-19-recovered individuals, using TCR Vbeta sequencing to assess clonal composition. In three recovered individuals, the TCR Vbeta repertoire of SARS-CoV-2-reactive T cells was analyzed at the subset level.

The intended sense of this specimen's time point label: sample from a COVID-19-recovered individual after infection. Donors were patients who had recovered from mild-to-severe COVID-19. Memory T cell samples that were not cultured were sequenced immediately after ex vivo isolation. CD4+ total memory, central memory, effector memory and circulating T follicular helper cells were isolated from peripheral blood mononuclear cells. The CDR3 numbers 14 residues from cysteine through phenylalanine. Solely the CDR3 DNA is kept, with 42 bases framed from the first base. From the germline V gene (reference sequence), CDR1 is SGHKS and CDR2 is YYEKEE. The junction carries 10 bases between V and J, which are trimmed by 2 bases and 2 bases respectively. The method was the immunoSEQ multiplex PCR assay. Concerning the study's data processing: The Chao-Jaccard similarity index and the number of shared clonotypes were used to measure repertoire overlap between subsets. TCRdb limited this immuneACCESS table to in-frame rearrangements with V and J called. A share of clones is missing; checked studies link under half to unresolved V genes, and the rest is unexplained. V and J calls and clone size are copied from that table; D and trimming were computed from the DNA. This sample gives approximately 79,000 clones in total; roughly four fifths of them show up just once. 0.45% to 0.6% of the sample lies in the top ten.

Points on this clone: It lacks a known antigen. Per-nucleotide qualities are absent, and no much larger clonotype sits a single base away.

On the study overall, not on this receptor specifically: Two or all three memory subsets shared several of the most expanded SARS-CoV-2-reactive clonotypes, which suggests intraclonal diversification. Between roughly 7 and 25% of SARS-CoV-2 clonotypes were also detected in SARS-CoV and/or HKU1 spike-stimulated secondary cultures, consistent with cross-reactivity.

The chain is made from TRBV5-5 and TRBJ1-2, with TRBD1 perhaps the D gene, on 6 matching bases. The specimen was CD4+ T cells from peripheral blood, collected after recovery from COVID-19. The sequence was obtained from a human donor who had COVID-19. The CDR3 loop reads CASSLDRNNYGYTF. The DNA sequence reads TGTGCCAGCAGCTTAGACAGGAACAACTATGGCTACACCTTC.